This T cell receptor (beta chain) was sequenced for a study of CD8 T cells in Susac syndrome. RNA totalling 0.5 to 1 ug underwent reverse transcription with random hexamers. TCR beta CDR3 was amplified by immunoSEQ covering 54 Vbeta and 13 Jbeta. MiXCR, applied by TCRdb to the immunoSEQ multiplex PCR reads, yields one record per CDR3 protein. The repertoire includes 100,000 or so distinct CDR3 sequences, just under 95% of them detected once, and about 0.28% sits in the top ten. Under recently defined diagnostic criteria, the patients with Susac syndrome qualified as having definite or probable disease. TEMRA cells were FACS-enriched, while CD8+ and CD4+ T cells were negatively isolated. The clonotype was recovered from a human donor with Susac syndrome. The source material was CD4+ T cells from PBMCs.

The CDR3, as DNA: TGCAGCGTTGGAGCGGGGGGGTACAATGAGCAGTTCTTC. Residues: CSVGAGGYNEQFF. The rearrangement uses TRBV29-1 and TRBJ2-1; TRBD2 matches 10 bases. The CDR3 sequence is 13 residues long. V dropped 4 bases and J dropped 4; count of bases not matched to a gene: 1. Per the germline V gene, CDR1 is SQVTM and CDR2 is ANQGSEA.